These 26 T cell receptor beta chains were sequenced from one sample in a study of a mutant IDH1 vaccine in newly diagnosed glioma. For these receptors, no antigen is known. Regarding time point: week 11, during vaccination. Vaccination comprised doses that each held 300 ug of mutant IDH1 20-mer peptide, plus topical imiquimod. Measured with immunoSEQ multiplex PCR; TCRdb has only the in-frame clones, and not every one. The profile shows around 57,000 clones, about 89% of them singletons. The sequences come from PBMCs, collected from a glioma patient whose treatment included an IDH1 peptide vaccine. The receptors shown here come from a man aged 35-49 years with glioma.

CDR3 nucleotides: TGCGCCAGCAGCCAAGACAGGGGCTCCTACGAGCAGTACTTC. Its translation is CASSQDRGSYEQYF. The V gene is TRBV4-3, the J gene TRBJ2-7; possible D gene TRBD1, 6 bases. The CDR3 runs to 14 residues. Germline CDR1 and CDR2: LGHNA and YSLEER. V shed 0 bases and J shed 0 bases, with 6 bases lying between them.

This chain connects TRBV7-2 to TRBJ2-7; no clear D. With 5 bases removed from V and 0 bases from J, the gap between germline ends came to 11 bases. CDR1 is SGHTA and CDR2 is FQGNSA in the germline V gene. The CDR3 has 14 residues. CDR3 sequence reads: CASSPSRSSYEQYF. For the CDR3, the DNA is TGTGCCAGCAGCCCTTCGCGGAGCTCCTACGAGCAGTACTTC.

The chain employs TRBV30 and TRBJ2-3; possible D gene TRBD1, 6 bases. Germline CDR1 is GTSNPN and CDR2 is SVGIG (reference sequence). The V end was cut by 2 bases, the J end by 1 base, with 16 bases between. This CDR3 comprises 16 residues. The DNA for the CDR3 is TGTGCCTGGAGTATCCCCCGTGGGGGCGGCACAGATACGCAGTATTTT. Its protein is CAWSIPRGGGTDTQYF.

The genes are TRBV10-1 and TRBJ1-3, with D unresolved. In germline, CDR1 is WNHNN, CDR2 SYGVQD (reference sequence). V lost 6 bases to trimming and J lost 0 bases, with 15 bases between them. There are 16 residues in the CDR3. CDR3 DNA: TGCGCCAGCAGCCCCGACCGCCCAAGCTCTGGAAACACCATATATTTT. As protein: CASSPDRPSSGNTIYF.

V and J are TRBV4-2 and TRBJ2-7; D gene unclear. This CDR3 is built from 15 residues. Between the trimmed V and J ends, which lost 1 base and 1 base, there was a span of 11 bases. The V gene's germline CDR1 is LGHNA and CDR2 YNFKEQ. In nucleotides, the CDR3 is TGTGCCAGCAGCCAAGGTTCGGACGGGTCCTACGAGCAGTACTTC. Amino acids: CASSQGSDGSYEQYF.

The V gene is TRBV10-3, the J gene TRBJ2-5; D uncertain. Trimming took 2 bases from V and 1 from J, leaving 8 bases between them. Germline-derived CDR1 and CDR2 are ENHRY and SYGVKD. The CDR3 covers 14 residues. CDR3 sequence (DNA): TGTGCCATCAGTGAGACTACTATCCAAGAGACCCAGTACTTC. Translation gives CAISETTIQETQYF.

This clone was recorded once. This rearrangement joins TRBV5-1 to TRBJ2-3; 7 bases align to TRBD1. CDR3 length: 15 amino acids. After removal of 1 base from V and 1 base from J, the junction contained 3 bases not matched to a gene. The germline V gene has CDR1 SGHRS and CDR2 YFSETQ. Here the CDR3 DNA reads TGCGCCAGCAGCTTGCAGGGGGATGGCACAGATACGCAGTATTTT. This translates into CASSLQGDGTDTQYF.

The chain uses TRBV6-6 and TRBJ1-6; D call uncertain. There are 15 residues in the CDR3. From germline, CDR1 is MNHNY and CDR2 SVGAGI (reference sequence). Trimming took off 0 bases at V and 7 bases at J, with 10 bases between the two ends. The CDR3 region is CASSYSGGKNSPLHF. The CDR3 DNA is TGTGCCAGCAGTTACTCAGGCGGTAAAAATTCACCCCTCCACTTT.

The chain combines TRBV30 with TRBJ1-1, with D possibly being TRBD1 (6 bases). This CDR3 is 13 amino acids long. Per germline, CDR1 GTSNPN and CDR2 SVGIG (reference sequence). V was clipped by 4 bases and J by 1 base, with 10 bases between them. The CDR3 sequence is CAWTRGPNTEAFF. CDR3 sequence (DNA): TGTGCCTGGACTCGGGGGCCGAACACTGAAGCTTTCTTT.

The chain recombines TRBV27 with TRBJ1-4; D may be TRBD1 (5 bases). Germline V gene data show CDR1 as MNHEY and CDR2 as SMNVEV (reference sequence). Trimming took off 7 bases at V and 3 bases at J, with 18 bases between the two ends. CDR3 size: 16 residues. CDR3 protein: CASMTFPRGANEKLFF. In DNA, the CDR3 is TGTGCCAGCATGACATTCCCTAGGGGCGCTAATGAAAAACTGTTTTTT. Full variable domain (missing parts from reference TRBV27 and TRBJ1-4): EAQVTQNPRYLITVTGKKLTVTCSQNMNHEYMSWYRQDPGLGLRQIYYSMNVEVTDKGDVPEGYKVSRKEKRNFPLILESPSPNQTSLYFCASMTFPRGANEKLFFGSGTQLSVL.

The rearrangement links TRBV14 to TRBJ2-5; unclear D gene. Trimming stripped 5 bases from V and 1 base from J, with 11 bases between. Germline values: CDR1 SGHDN, CDR2 FVKESK. The CDR3 spans 14 residues. Here the CDR3 DNA reads TGTGCCAGCAGCTATGGGTTTACCCAAGAGACCCAGTACTTC. Protein sequence: CASSYGFTQETQYF.

The chain employs TRBV11-2 and TRBJ1-2, with D maybe TRBD1 (5 bases). CDR1 and CDR2 from the germline V gene are SGHAT and FQNNGV. V gave up 5 bases and J gave up 3 bases, with 13 bases separating them. This CDR3 is 14 amino acids long. CDR3 amino acids: CASSNAGNYYGYTF. The CDR3, as DNA: TGTGCCAGCAGCAATGCAGGGAATTACTATGGCTACACCTTC. Complete variable domain (other parts from reference TRBV11-2 and TRBJ1-2): EAGVAQSPRYKIIEKRQSVAFWCNPISGHATLYWYQQILGQGPKLLIQFQNNGVVDDSQLPKDRFSAERLKGVDSTLKIQPAKLEDSAVYLCASSNAGNYYGYTFGSGTRLTVV.

This clone has a single count. The chain has TRBV25-1 and TRBJ1-3, with D maybe TRBD1 (5 bases). The CDR3 is made up of 16 amino acids. Germline V gene lookup returns CDR1 MGHDK and CDR2 SYGVNS. The V and J ends lost 0 bases and 0 bases respectively, with 9 bases between them. CDR3 sequence: CASSEYRQSSGNTIYF. The DNA for the CDR3 is TGTGCCAGCAGTGAATATAGACAGAGCTCTGGAAACACCATATATTTT.

The genes are TRBV30 and TRBJ2-5; 9 bases match TRBD2. CDR1 and CDR2 (germline): GTSNPN, SVGIG (reference sequence). After removal of 4 bases from V and 1 base from J, the junction contained 10 bases not matched to a gene. There are 16 residues in the CDR3. The chain's CDR3 is CAWKPPLAGFQETQYF. Here the CDR3 DNA reads TGTGCCTGGAAACCCCCGCTAGCGGGATTCCAAGAGACCCAGTACTTC.

This clone was seen just once. The chain has TRBV10-3 and TRBJ2-7, with 11 bases lining up with TRBD2. Germline V lookup: CDR1 ENHRY, CDR2 SYGVKD. The V gene end was trimmed by 11 bases and the J gene end by 4 bases; junction bases not matched to a gene: 7. The CDR3 has 13 residues. The CDR3 nucleotides read TGTGCCTCGACCGGGACTAGCGGTTACGAGCAGTACTTC. Its protein product is CASTGTSGYEQYF.

This clone has more than one count but fewer than ten. The chain is built from TRBV7-3 and TRBJ2-5, with 10 bases aligning to TRBD2. The CDR3 totals 15 residues. Trimming took 4 bases from V and 2 from J; bases not matched to a gene: 4. Germline V gene lookup returns CDR1 SGHTA and CDR2 FQGTGA. CDR3 DNA: TGTGCCAGCAGCTCAGCGGGAGGGTTACAAGAGACCCAGTACTTC. This encodes CASSSAGGLQETQYF.

V and J are TRBV19 and TRBJ2-2; no clear D gene. The CDR3 covers 13 residues. With 7 bases removed from V and 4 bases from J, the gap between germline ends came to 10 bases. The germline V gene has CDR1 LNHDA and CDR2 SQIVND (reference sequence). The CDR3: CASTYRGTGELFF. CDR3 sequence (DNA): TGTGCCAGTACCTATAGAGGCACCGGGGAGCTGTTTTTT.

The rearrangement uses TRBV18 and TRBJ2-3; 7 nucleotides line up with TRBD2. This CDR3 has 16 residues. CDR1 is KGHSH and CDR2 is LQKENI in the germline V gene. V trimming: 1 base; J trimming: 0 bases; junction bases outside the gene matches: 4. DNA of the CDR3: TGTGCCAGCTCACCACGGGGCGGGAGCAGCACAGATACGCAGTATTTT. Translating gives CASSPRGGSSTDTQYF.

This clone was counted a single time. This rearrangement joins TRBV2 to TRBJ2-5, with D maybe TRBD1 (5 bases). CDR1 is SNHLY, CDR2 FYNNEI, per germline. Trimming shortened V by 8 bases and J by 2 bases, and 15 bases separated the two germline ends. The CDR3 sequence is 14 residues long. This CDR3 is CASSFWGGQETQYF. The DNA of the CDR3 is TGTGCCAGCTCGTTTTGGGGCGGACAAGAGACCCAGTACTTC.

In this sample, this clone turned up once. V is TRBV20-1 and J is TRBJ2-4; 7 bases are a match to TRBD1. CDR1 is DFQATT, CDR2 SNEGSKA, per germline (reference sequence). The V gene end was trimmed by 5 bases and the J gene end by 16 bases; junction bases not matched to a gene: 11. The length of the CDR3 is 11 residues. The CDR3 coding sequence is TGCAGTGCTGCCCTAGGACAGGTTTCATACTTC. Its protein product is CSAALGQVSYF.

The CDR3 DNA reads TGTGCCAGCAGGGTACAGGGGGTAAATCAGCCCCAGCATTTT. Encoded protein: CASRVQGVNQPQHF. The gene calls are TRBV2 and TRBJ1-5; 8 bases are shared with TRBD1. The CDR3 extends over 14 amino acids. The trim removed 6 bases at V and 4 bases at J, leaving 5 bases unmatched. Germline values: CDR1 SNHLY, CDR2 FYNNEI.

The rearrangement uses TRBV11-3 and TRBJ2-5; maybe TRBD1 (5 bases). The ends were cut back, 6 bases at V and 5 bases at J, with 7 bases in the middle. The germline CDR1 and CDR2 sequences are SGHNT and YENEEA. The CDR3 is 11 amino acids. The CDR3 region has the DNA TGTGCCAGCAGTTCAGGGGAGACCCAGTACTTC. It specifies CASSSGETQYF. Looking up the rest from reference TRBV11-3 and TRBJ2-5 gives the full variable domain: EAGVVQSPRYKIIEKKQPVAFWCNPISGHNTLYWYLQNLGQGPELLIRYENEEAVDDSQLPKDRFSAERLKGVDSTLKIQPAELGDSAVYLCASSSGETQYFGPGTRLLVL.

This clone was detected once. Sequence at one end of the junction differs from germline and may be a read error. The rearrangement joins TRBV7-7 to TRBJ2-1; no definite D call. The germline gives CDR1 SSHAT, CDR2 FNYEAQ (reference sequence). This CDR3 spans 15 amino acids. The CDR3 nucleotides read TGTGCTAGCAGCTTAGCACTGGCCCCCTACAATGAGCAGTTCTTC. Translated: CASSLALAPYNEQFF.

This chain links TRBV7-8 with TRBJ2-5, with 7 bases fitting TRBD1. Losses at the gene ends were 5 bases for V and 5 bases for J; bases not matched to a gene: 11. Germline loops: CDR1 SGHVS, CDR2 FQNEAQ. CDR3 length: 15 residues. The CDR3 coding sequence is TGTGCCAGCAGCCAGACTGACAGGGTCCGGGAGACCCAGTACTTC. It specifies CASSQTDRVRETQYF.

The chain carries TRBV7-2 and TRBJ1-6; a possible D gene is TRBD1 (6 bases). V was cut by 1 base and J by 7 bases, with 8 bases left in between. This CDR3 comprises 14 residues. Germline loops: CDR1 SGHTA, CDR2 FQGNSA. The CDR3, as DNA: TGTGCCAGCAGCTTAGTACAGGGAAATTCACCCCTCCACTTT. Amino acids: CASSLVQGNSPLHF. Supplemented by reference TRBV7-2 and TRBJ1-6, the full variable domain reads GAGVSQSPSNKVTEKGKDVELRCDPISGHTALYWYRQSLGQGLEFLIYFQGNSAPDKSGLPSDRFSAERTGGSVSTLTIQRTQQEDSAVYLCASSLVQGNSPLHFGNGTRLTVT.

The V and J genes are TRBV7-9 and TRBJ1-6, with 9 bases that match TRBD1. Germline-derived CDR1 and CDR2 are SEHNR and FQNEAQ (reference sequence). The CDR3 loop spans 15 amino acids. The trim removed 4 bases at V and 7 bases at J, leaving 5 bases unmatched. The CDR3 spells CASSSWDRANSPLHF. In nucleotides, the CDR3 is TGTGCCAGCAGCTCCTGGGACAGGGCAAATTCACCCCTCCACTTT.